The 2 T cell receptor beta chains below come from one sample, sequenced in a study of blood T cell repertoires in COVID-19. The protocol was immunoSEQ multiplex PCR, while the TCRdb copy is restricted to in-frame clones and leaves out a portion. The sample has fewer than 120,000 clones, 85% to 90% seen once. The sequenced sample was peripheral blood. The receptors shown here come from a woman between 50 and 59 years old with acute or convalescent COVID-19.

The chain employs TRBV6-5 and TRBJ1-5; unclear D gene. Per the germline V gene, CDR1 is MNHEY and CDR2 is SVGAGI. The CDR3 has 16 amino acids. The germline V and J ends were trimmed by 4 bases and 3 bases, with 16 bases remaining between them. The CDR3 sequence is CASSLRGYRLNQPQHF. The CDR3 DNA is TGTGCCAGCAGTTTACGAGGGTACAGACTCAATCAGCCCCAGCATTTT.

CDR3 nucleotides: TGTGCCAGCAGCCAGGTTCAGGGGGCCCGAGAGCAGTACTTC. It codes for CASSQVQGAREQYF. The chain carries TRBV14 and TRBJ2-7; 8 bases are a match to TRBD1. V shed 3 bases, J shed 7 bases, and the junction held 8 bases outside the gene matches. The CDR3 is 14 amino acids. Germline loops: CDR1 SGHDN, CDR2 FVKESK.